These 26 T cell receptor beta chains came from one sample sequenced in a study of CD8+ T cells in alopecia areata. RNA extraction and reverse transcription yielded cDNA as sequencing template. The method was immunoSEQ multiplex PCR; TCRdb's version includes in-frame clones alone and lacks a portion of them. The sample shows some 180,000 clones, about 61% of them seen only once. The sample was CD8+ T cells sorted from blood. The receptors here all came from a human donor in good health.

V gene TRBV4-1 combines with J gene TRBJ2-1; D unclear. The germline V gene has CDR1 MGHRA and CDR2 YSYEKL. This CDR3 has 16 amino acids. V lost 7 bases and J 1 base, leaving 17 bases between the germline ends. CDR3 residues: CASKTNPLGSYNEQFF. The CDR3 DNA reads TGCGCCAGCAAGACGAACCCTCTGGGATCCTACAATGAGCAGTTCTTC.

This chain uses TRBV5-6 with TRBJ2-1; D remains ambiguous. The CDR3 totals 15 residues. V lost 1 base to trimming and J lost 4 bases, with 12 bases between them. Germline CDR1 and CDR2: SGHDT and YYEEEE. The chain's CDR3 is CASSLWTLGYNEQFF. The DNA for the CDR3 is TGTGCCAGCAGCTTGTGGACGTTAGGGTACAATGAGCAGTTCTTC.

The rearrangement links TRBV7-9 to TRBJ1-2; D unclear. This CDR3 has 13 residues. V was cut by 4 bases and J by 7 bases, with 13 bases left in between. CDR1 is SEHNR and CDR2 is FQNEAQ in the germline V gene (reference sequence). Here the CDR3 DNA reads TGTGCCAGCAGCTCCCCCGGGTCGGGTGGCTACACCTTC. Translating gives CASSSPGSGGYTF.

This clone was picked up a small number of times. J is TRBJ1-2 and V is TRBV15; D remains ambiguous. This CDR3 is built from 12 residues. With 1 base removed from V and 8 bases from J, the gap between germline ends came to 8 bases. From germline, CDR1 is LNHNV and CDR2 YYDKDF (reference sequence). Written as DNA, the CDR3 is TGTGCCACCAGCAGAGCTCTCGGGGGCTACACCTTC. Encoded protein: CATSRALGGYTF. The full variable domain, in which reference TRBV15 and TRBJ1-2 provide the parts outside the CDR3, is DAMVIQNPRYQVTQFGKPVTLSCSQTLNHNVMYWYQQKSSQAPKLLFHYYDKDFNNEADTPDNFQSRRPNTSFCFLDIRSPGLGDTAMYLCATSRALGGYTFGSGTRLTVV.

The chain combines TRBV7-9 with TRBJ2-5; D remains ambiguous. The CDR3 runs 17 residues. Germline V gives CDR1 SEHNR, CDR2 FQNEAQ (reference sequence). Between the trimmed V and J ends, which lost 1 base and 0 bases, there was a span of 15 bases. Here the CDR3 DNA reads TGTGCCAGCAGCTTAGTTTCGGCAGCCAAGTACCAAGAGACCCAGTACTTC. This sequence encodes CASSLVSAAKYQETQYF.

This clone showed up just a few times. The gene calls are TRBV19 and TRBJ2-3, with 7 bases matching TRBD1. In germline, CDR1 is LNHDA, CDR2 SQIVND (reference sequence). The trim removed 10 bases at V and 2 bases at J, leaving 12 bases unmatched. CDR3 length: 15 residues. The CDR3 protein is CATLDREWNTDTQYF. The CDR3 region has the DNA TGTGCCACCCTTGACAGGGAGTGGAACACAGATACGCAGTATTTT.

The genes are TRBV9 and TRBJ2-3; the D gene is possibly TRBD2 (5 bases). Germline-derived CDR1 and CDR2 are SGDLS and YYNGEE. Trimming shortened V by 4 bases and J by 1 base, and 22 bases separated the two germline ends. The CDR3 is 18 residues long. The CDR3 loop is CASSPLGGQAYGTDTQYF. The CDR3 region has the DNA TGTGCCAGCAGCCCTCTCGGCGGGCAGGCCTACGGCACAGATACGCAGTATTTT. Full variable domain (missing parts from reference TRBV9 and TRBJ2-3): DSGVTQTPKHLITATGQRVTLRCSPRSGDLSVYWYQQSLDQGLQFLIQYYNGEERAKGNILERFSAQQFPDLHSELNLSSLELGDSALYFCASSPLGGQAYGTDTQYFGPGTRLTVL.

V gene TRBV7-6 combines with J gene TRBJ2-5, with TRBD1 identical over 8 bases. The germline gives CDR1 SGHVS, CDR2 FNYEAQ. V was clipped by 6 bases and J by 5 bases; unmatched bases: 8. This CDR3 is 14 amino acids long. The CDR3 DNA sequence: TGTGCCAGCAGTCGGACAGGGTACGGGGAGACCCAGTACTTC. It specifies CASSRTGYGETQYF.

The J gene is TRBJ2-7, the V gene TRBV19, with D possibly TRBD1 on 5 matching bases. CDR1 is LNHDA, CDR2 SQIVND, per germline (reference sequence). This CDR3 is 11 amino acids long. The V end lost 7 bases, the J end lost 3 bases, and 7 bases lay between the germline ends. The DNA of the CDR3 is TGTGCCAGTACAACAGGCTACGAGCAGTACTTC. Amino acids: CASTTGYEQYF. Full variable domain (outside the CDR3, taken from reference TRBV19 and TRBJ2-7): DGGITQSPKYLFRKEGQNVTLSCEQNLNHDAMYWYRQDPGQGLRLIYYSQIVNDFQKGDIAEGYSVSREKKESFPLTVTSAQKNPTAFYLCASTTGYEQYFGPGTRLTVT.

J is TRBJ2-7 and V is TRBV9, with D hard to call. Germline assignment: CDR1 SGDLS and CDR2 YYNGEE. Trimming stripped 2 bases from V and 0 bases from J, with 6 bases between. This CDR3 region has 13 residues. The CDR3 sequence is CASSVESSYEQYF. CDR3 DNA sequence: TGTGCCAGCAGCGTTGAGAGCTCCTACGAGCAGTACTTC.

The chain couples TRBV30 to TRBJ1-1; D is perhaps TRBD1 (6 bases). Trimming removed 4 bases from V and 5 bases from J, with 11 bases in between. The CDR3 spans 12 residues. Germline V gives CDR1 GTSNPN, CDR2 SVGIG (reference sequence). CDR3 DNA sequence: TGTGCCTGGACTACAGGGAGTACTGAAGCTTTCTTT. This translates into CAWTTGSTEAFF.

V is TRBV23-1 and J is TRBJ1-6; perhaps TRBD1 as D (5 bases). TRBV23-1 is labeled an ORF, and its function is uncertain. Trimming stripped 4 bases from V and 10 bases from J, with 8 bases between. The CDR3 runs to 12 residues. CDR3 sequence: CASSRGASPLHF. CDR3 nucleotides: TGCGCCAGCAGTCGAGGGGCCTCACCCCTCCACTTT.

V is TRBV27 and J is TRBJ2-6; the match to TRBD1 covers 8 bases. The CDR3 is 19 residues long. After removal of 3 bases from V and 2 bases from J, the junction contained 12 bases not matched to a gene. Per germline, CDR1 MNHEY and CDR2 SMNVEV (reference sequence). CDR3: CASSFLQGGVSTGANVLTF. The CDR3 nucleotides are TGTGCCAGCAGTTTCCTACAGGGGGGTGTAAGCACTGGGGCCAACGTCCTGACTTTC.

This clone was seen ten or more times. The chain joins TRBV7-9 to TRBJ1-1; D gene ambiguous. The CDR3 contains 13 residues. Germline lookup yields CDR1 SEHNR and CDR2 FQNEAQ (reference sequence). Trimming left V 5 bases short and J 0 bases short, with 7 bases between. The CDR3 protein is CASSGDVNTEAFF. The CDR3 DNA reads TGTGCCAGCAGCGGAGACGTGAACACTGAAGCTTTCTTT.

This clone was detected once. The chain recombines TRBV11-2 with TRBJ2-7; 7 bases match TRBD1. This CDR3 has 16 amino acids. The J segment lost 0 bases and the V segment lost 1 base, leaving 6 bases of the junction unmatched. Germline CDR1 reads SGHAT; CDR2 reads FQNNGV. The CDR3 DNA sequence: TGTGCCAGCAGCTTAGTCGTGACAGGGTCCTCCTACGAGCAGTACTTC. Protein: CASSLVVTGSSYEQYF.

In its sample, this clone was seen a few times. This sequence joins TRBV7-3 and TRBJ2-1, with TRBD2 matching over 10 bases. Germline CDR1 and CDR2: SGHTA and FQGTGA. CDR3 size: 16 residues. The ends lost 0 bases at V and 7 bases at J; junction bases unmatched: 6. The CDR3 nucleotides read TGTGCCAGCAGCTTAACGCCCAGCGGGGGGGCGAATGAGCAGTTCTTC. As protein: CASSLTPSGGANEQFF.

This clone was found a few times. The genes are TRBV4-1 and TRBJ2-3; unclear D gene. The V and J ends lost 4 bases and 8 bases respectively, with 13 bases between them. The CDR3 is 13 amino acids. In germline, CDR1 is MGHRA, CDR2 YSYEKL. Here the CDR3 DNA reads TGCGCCAGCAGCCCCCGGGCCGAACTTACGCAGTATTTT. Translated, it gives CASSPRAELTQYF.

The chain combines TRBV29-1 with TRBJ1-1; no clear D gene. V lost 8 bases to trimming and J lost 1 base, with 11 bases between them. Per the germline V gene, CDR1 is SQVTM and CDR2 is ANQGSEA. The length of the CDR3 is 12 residues. In DNA form, the CDR3 reads TGCAGCACCCGCCCCGGGAACACTGAAGCTTTCTTT. Translation gives CSTRPGNTEAFF. Full variable domain (outside the CDR3, taken from reference TRBV29-1 and TRBJ1-1): SAVISQKPSRDICQRGTSLTIQCQVDSQVTMMFWYRQQPGQSLTLIATANQGSEATYESGFVIDKFPISRPNLTFSTLTVSNMSPEDSSIYLCSTRPGNTEAFFGQGTRLTVV.

Regarding this clone: The sample holds other DNA sequences that translate to the same CDR3. The chain carries TRBV9 and TRBJ1-1, with D perhaps matching TRBD1 (6 bases). This CDR3 is built from 14 residues. Germline CDR1 SGDLS, CDR2 YYNGEE. V was shortened by 3 bases and J by 2 bases, with 11 bases between the two germline ends. CDR3 region: CASSAGTTNTEAFF. The CDR3 DNA reads as TGTGCCAGCAGCGCCGGGACAACCAACACTGAAGCTTTCTTT. Full variable domain (outside the CDR3, taken from reference TRBV9 and TRBJ1-1): DSGVTQTPKHLITATGQRVTLRCSPRSGDLSVYWYQQSLDQGLQFLIQYYNGEERAKGNILERFSAQQFPDLHSELNLSSLELGDSALYFCASSAGTTNTEAFFGQGTRLTVV.

The DNA of the CDR3 is TGTGCCAGCAGCTCGGGACAGGGATATGGCTACACCTTC. As protein: CASSSGQGYGYTF. The chain carries TRBV6-5 and TRBJ1-2; 9 bases fit TRBD1. The CDR3 contains 13 residues. With V trimmed by 6 bases and J by 5 bases, 4 bases remained unmatched. Germline V gene sequence: CDR1 MNHEY, CDR2 SVGAGI.

The V gene is TRBV27, the J gene TRBJ2-7; a possible D gene is TRBD2 (7 bases). The length of the CDR3 is 15 residues. Germline CDR1 is MNHEY and CDR2 is SMNVEV (reference sequence). Trimming removed 2 bases from V and 5 bases from J, with 16 bases in between. In DNA, the CDR3 is TGTGCCAGCAGTTTACGGGGGGCAGTTAGAAACGAGCAGTACTTC. This translates into CASSLRGAVRNEQYF.

This clone was counted once. The V call is TRBV30, the J call TRBJ1-2, with D tentatively TRBD1 (5 bases). The ends were cut back, 1 base at V and 8 bases at J, with 14 bases in the middle. The germline V gene encodes CDR1 GTSNPN and CDR2 SVGIG (reference sequence). This CDR3 has 13 amino acids. The CDR3 here is CAWSEGLTGGYTF. CDR3 coding DNA: TGTGCCTGGAGTGAGGGGCTGACGGGGGGCTACACCTTC.

The chain carries TRBV29-1 and TRBJ2-1, with 7 bases aligning to TRBD1. The CDR3 is made up of 16 amino acids. Germline loops: CDR1 SQVTM, CDR2 ANQGSEA. Germline trimming cut 2 bases from V and 7 bases from J; bases unmatched to any gene: 14. As DNA, the CDR3 is TGCAGCGTTGAAATTGACAGGGTGAATTCGAGAAATGAGCAGTTCTTC. Translating gives CSVEIDRVNSRNEQFF.

The gene calls are TRBV2 and TRBJ1-2; tentative D call: TRBD1 (6 bases). Per the germline V gene, CDR1 is SNHLY and CDR2 is FYNNEI. V was shortened by 8 bases and J by 5 bases, with 21 bases between the two germline ends. The CDR3 covers 15 residues. CDR3 DNA sequence: TGTGCCAGCGACTCTTCTACCGGGACATTATATGGCTACACCTTC. Translating gives CASDSSTGTLYGYTF.

The chain has TRBV19 and TRBJ1-1; D unclear. The V end lost 2 bases, the J end lost 0 bases, and 4 bases lay between the germline ends. CDR3 length equals 13 residues. Germline V gene sequence: CDR1 LNHDA, CDR2 SQIVND (reference sequence). CDR3 coding DNA: TGTGCCAGTAGTATAACCATGAACACTGAAGCTTTCTTT. Encoded protein: CASSITMNTEAFF.

CDR3 sequence reads: CASSQSVGPYYEQYF. The CDR3 DNA is TGCGCCAGCAGTCAATCGGTCGGGCCCTACTACGAGCAGTACTTC. The J gene is TRBJ2-7, the V gene TRBV23-1; D is ambiguous. TRBV23-1 is filed as an ORF, its function uncertain. The CDR3 covers 15 residues. The V and J ends lost 0 bases and 3 bases respectively, with 12 bases between them.